This TCR beta chain emerged from a study of T cells in Graves' hyperthyroidism and ophthalmopathy. Amplification yielded TCR beta CDR3 regions, with RNA transcripts as the source. Primed by the HTBI set, a first-round RT-PCR was run on the TCR CDR3. TCRdb reanalysed the multiplex PCR reads using MiXCR and keeps one entry per CDR3 protein. Found here are roughly 700,000 distinct CDR3 sequences, 14% of them singletons; the top ten hold approximately 10%. The germline CDR1 and CDR2 sequences are PRHDT and FYEKMQ (reference sequence). V was trimmed by 4 bases and J by 2 bases, leaving 12 bases between them. The CDR3 runs to 16 residues. Patients aged 18 to 65 had newly diagnosed hyperthyroidism of under 2 months' duration. Together with thyroid ultrasound, orbital computed tomography, serum thyroxine and TRAb, clinical symptoms were used for diagnoses. This clonotype was observed a handful of times.

Sequenced: blood. The chain combines TRBV13 with TRBJ2-6; perhaps TRBD2 as D (7 bases). The TCR sequence derives from a woman under 30 with Graves' hyperthyroidism. The CDR3 region is CASSSRGAPGANVLTF. In nucleotides, the CDR3 is TGTGCCAGCAGCTCCCGGGGGGCCCCTGGGGCCAACGTCCTGACTTTC.